These 29 T cell receptor beta chains originate from one sample sequenced in a study of T cells after somatic rescue of genetic block. Sequencing used immunoSEQ multiplex PCR; TCRdb keeps in-frame clones, though not all of them. The sample consists of 55,000 to 70,000 clones, around 92% of them appearing once. Sequenced input: peripheral blood mononuclear cells (PBMCs). The receptors derive from a man aged 35-49 years.

This clone was found once. The J gene is TRBJ2-7, the V gene TRBV5-8; D remains unclear. This CDR3 is built from 11 residues. Trimming shortened V by 3 bases and J by 4 bases, and 5 bases separated the two germline ends. Germline CDR1 SGHTS, CDR2 YDEGEE. The DNA of the CDR3 is TGTGCCAGCAGCTCCGGGTACGAGCAGTACTTC. Protein: CASSSGYEQYF.

The chain links TRBV7-2 to TRBJ2-7; D not resolved. This CDR3 is 12 amino acids long. Per germline, CDR1 SGHTA and CDR2 FQGNSA. The V gene lost 2 bases and the J gene lost 3 bases, with 5 bases spanning the gap. CDR3 coding DNA: TGTGCCAGCAGCTTATACAGCTACGAGCAGTACTTC. It yields the protein CASSLYSYEQYF.

The CDR3: CASSGNRAGELFF. CDR3 bases: TGTGCCAGCAGTGGGAACAGGGCCGGGGAGCTGTTTTTT. This sequence joins TRBV25-1 and TRBJ2-2, with D possibly matching TRBD1 (6 bases). Trimming cost V 4 bases and J 6 bases, with 9 bases left between them. The CDR3 length is 13 residues. Germline V gene sequence: CDR1 MGHDK, CDR2 SYGVNS.

V is TRBV5-1 and J is TRBJ2-3, with 7 bases matching TRBD2. This CDR3 spans 13 amino acids. Germline V gene data show CDR1 as SGHRS and CDR2 as YFSETQ. With V trimmed by 4 bases and J by 1 base, 0 bases remained unmatched. This chain's CDR3 is CASSRGGTDTQYF. In nucleotides, the CDR3 is TGCGCCAGCAGCCGGGGGGGCACAGATACGCAGTATTTT.

The chain has TRBV16 and TRBJ2-7; D is possibly TRBD1 (6 bases). CDR1 is KGHSY, CDR2 FQNENV, per germline. This CDR3 region has 15 residues. V lost 1 base to trimming and J lost 4 bases, with 14 bases between them. CDR3 sequence: CASSQLGRGGYEQYF. For the CDR3, the DNA is TGTGCCAGCAGCCAATTGGGCAGGGGTGGGTACGAGCAGTACTTC.

This clone was detected once. This chain links TRBV19 with TRBJ1-1; no reliable D call. Germline V lookup: CDR1 LNHDA, CDR2 SQIVND (reference sequence). Trimming pared 6 bases from V and 1 base from J, leaving 12 bases between. The CDR3 has 14 amino acids. The CDR3 DNA sequence: TGTGCCAGTAGCCGGTGGGAAACGAACACTGAAGCTTTCTTT. Translating gives CASSRWETNTEAFF.

V is TRBV27 and J is TRBJ2-7; either TRBD1 or TRBD2 may fit D (5 bases each). V gave up 1 base and J gave up 0 bases, with 10 bases separating them. Germline assignment: CDR1 MNHEY and CDR2 SMNVEV (reference sequence). This CDR3 spans 15 amino acids. As DNA, the CDR3 is TGTGCCAGCAGTTTATTGGGGACGCTCTCCTACGAGCAGTACTTC. This sequence encodes CASSLLGTLSYEQYF.

The V gene is TRBV5-1, the J gene TRBJ1-2, with D uncertain. This CDR3 spans 15 amino acids. The germline V gene encodes CDR1 SGHRS and CDR2 YFSETQ. The V end lost 0 bases, the J end lost 2 bases, and 11 bases lay between the germline ends. The CDR3 DNA follows: TGCGCCAGCAGCTTGGCCAGCGGGATGAACTATGGCTACACCTTC. This gives the protein CASSLASGMNYGYTF.

V gene TRBV15 combines with J gene TRBJ2-7; TRBD2 agrees at 7 bases. The CDR3 spans 15 residues. Per the germline V gene, CDR1 is LNHNV and CDR2 is YYDKDF (reference sequence). The ends lost 0 bases at V and 4 bases at J; junction bases unmatched: 6. CDR3 sequence: CATSREAGAEYEQYF. The CDR3 DNA follows: TGTGCCACCAGCAGAGAGGCGGGAGCAGAGTACGAGCAGTACTTC. The whole variable domain, filled in from reference TRBV15 and TRBJ2-7, reads DAMVIQNPRYQVTQFGKPVTLSCSQTLNHNVMYWYQQKSSQAPKLLFHYYDKDFNNEADTPDNFQSRRPNTSFCFLDIRSPGLGDTAMYLCATSREAGAEYEQYFGPGTRLTVT.

This clone was recorded once. The chain joins TRBV4-1 to TRBJ1-3; possibly TRBD1 for D (6 bases). Trimming left V 1 base short and J 0 bases short, with 13 bases between. CDR1 and CDR2 (germline): MGHRA, YSYEKL. This CDR3 contains 17 residues. CDR3 sequence (DNA): TGCGCCAGCAGCCAAGGCCCACAGGGAGACTCTGGAAACACCATATATTTT. Translation gives CASSQGPQGDSGNTIYF.

This chain links TRBV5-5 with TRBJ2-7; 8 bases are shared with TRBD1. The V and J ends lost 4 bases and 0 bases, in that order; junction bases with no gene match: 6. The CDR3 contains 15 residues. Germline V gene lookup returns CDR1 SGHKS and CDR2 YYEKEE (reference sequence). This chain's CDR3 is CASSTTGGFSYEQYF. The CDR3 nucleotides are TGTGCCAGCAGCACTACAGGGGGTTTCTCCTACGAGCAGTACTTC. Based on the CDR3 plus reference TRBV5-5 and TRBJ2-7, the full variable domain is DAGVTQSPTHLIKTRGQQVTLRCSPISGHKSVSWYQQVLGQGPQFIFQYYEKEERGRGNFPDRFSARQFPNYSSELNVNALLLGDSALYLCASSTTGGFSYEQYFGPGTRLTVT.

J is TRBJ2-5 and V is TRBV2; 10 bases are a match to TRBD2. In germline, CDR1 is SNHLY, CDR2 FYNNEI. CDR3 length: 14 amino acids. Trimming took 6 bases from V and 0 from J; bases not matched to a gene: 1. The CDR3 coding sequence is TGTGCCAGCAGGGGACTAGCGCACCAAGAGACCCAGTACTTC. This sequence encodes CASRGLAHQETQYF.

The chain employs TRBV5-4 and TRBJ2-3, with D unresolved. The length of the CDR3 is 12 residues. Germline V gives CDR1 SGHNT, CDR2 YYREEE (reference sequence). The V end lost 3 bases, the J end lost 3 bases, and 5 bases lay between the germline ends. Here the CDR3 DNA reads TGTGCCAGCAGCTCAGATACAGATACGCAGTATTTT. This codes for CASSSDTDTQYF.

This rearrangement joins TRBV5-1 to TRBJ1-5; 7 bases agree with TRBD1. The CDR3 spans 14 residues. CDR1 and CDR2 from the germline V gene are SGHRS and YFSETQ. The trim removed 4 bases at V and 4 bases at J, leaving 5 bases unmatched. The chain's CDR3 is CASSIGTANQPQHF. The CDR3, as DNA: TGCGCCAGCAGCATCGGGACAGCGAATCAGCCCCAGCATTTT.

The V call is TRBV4-1, the J call TRBJ2-7, with D possibly TRBD1 on 6 matching bases. V lost 6 bases and J lost 4, with 19 bases in between. CDR3 size: 15 residues. CDR1 and CDR2 from the germline V gene are MGHRA and YSYEKL. This CDR3 reads CASSLGQGINYEQYF. DNA of the CDR3: TGCGCCAGCAGTTTGGGGCAGGGGATTAATTACGAGCAGTACTTC.

The chain joins TRBV7-8 to TRBJ2-1; D gene uncertain. V gave up 5 bases and J gave up 3 bases, with 20 bases separating them. Germline-derived CDR1 and CDR2 are SGHVS and FQNEAQ. The CDR3 consists of 17 residues. CDR3 sequence reads: CASSLTSELGHYNEQFF. Written as DNA, the CDR3 is TGTGCCAGCAGCCTCACATCCGAACTCGGCCACTACAATGAGCAGTTCTTC.

A few counts support this clone. The J gene is TRBJ2-5, the V gene TRBV4-1; 8 nucleotides line up with TRBD2. Germline V CDR1 and CDR2: MGHRA, YSYEKL. The CDR3 totals 14 residues. Trimming at V came to 4 bases and at J to 4 bases, leaving 5 bases not matched to a gene. This CDR3 is CASSPARGAETQYF. The DNA for the CDR3 is TGCGCCAGCAGCCCAGCGCGGGGGGCAGAGACCCAGTACTTC.

This chain joins TRBV4-2 and TRBJ2-2, with 10 bases matching TRBD2. Germline CDR1 and CDR2: LGHNA and YNFKEQ. Unmatched junction bases numbered 2, after V lost 0 bases and J lost 4 bases. This CDR3 has 16 residues. CDR3 sequence reads: CASSQDTSGITGELFF. CDR3 bases: TGTGCCAGCAGCCAAGACACTAGCGGGATCACCGGGGAGCTGTTTTTT.

J is TRBJ1-6 and V is TRBV6-6; tentatively, D is TRBD1 (6 bases). Germline CDR1 and CDR2: MNHNY and SVGAGI (reference sequence). CDR3 length: 15 residues. Trimming left V 2 bases short and J 7 bases short, with 12 bases between. The DNA for the CDR3 is TGTGCCAGCAGTTACCCGGGGGCCGGAAATTCACCCCTCCACTTT. Translating gives CASSYPGAGNSPLHF.

The J gene is TRBJ2-7, the V gene TRBV4-2; the match to TRBD2 covers 10 bases. CDR3 length equals 15 residues. Trimming took 6 bases from V and 1 from J; bases not matched to a gene: 6. Per germline, CDR1 LGHNA and CDR2 YNFKEQ. As DNA, the CDR3 is TGTGCCAGCAGTCCAAGCGGGAGGGGGTCCTACGAGCAGTACTTC. Amino acids: CASSPSGRGSYEQYF.

The J gene is TRBJ2-7, the V gene TRBV6-1; D is uncertain. The CDR3 is 12 residues long. Germline values: CDR1 MNHNS, CDR2 SASEGT. V dropped 2 bases and J dropped 8 bases, with 10 bases sitting between them. CDR3 bases: TGTGCCAGCAGTGAACGCGGCCGACAGCAGTACTTC. Amino acid sequence: CASSERGRQQYF.

V is TRBV6-1 and J is TRBJ1-4; D gene uncertain. With 5 bases removed from V and 7 bases from J, the gap between germline ends came to 8 bases. Germline values: CDR1 MNHNS, CDR2 SASEGT. This CDR3 spans 12 amino acids. For the CDR3, the DNA is TGTGCCAGCAGTCACGGAGGTGAAAAACTGTTTTTT. Translating gives CASSHGGEKLFF.

The V and J genes are TRBV28 and TRBJ1-5, with 7 bases lining up with TRBD1. Trimming cost V 2 bases and J 6 bases; bases outside gene matches: 7. The CDR3 loop spans 15 amino acids. The germline V gene encodes CDR1 MDHEN and CDR2 SYDVKM. CDR3: CASSLTGAGGQPQHF. The DNA of the CDR3 is TGTGCCAGCAGTTTAACCGGGGCAGGGGGTCAGCCCCAGCATTTT. Supplemented by reference TRBV28 and TRBJ1-5, the full variable domain reads DVKVTQSSRYLVKRTGEKVFLECVQDMDHENMFWYRQDPGLGLRLIYFSYDVKMKEKGDIPEGYSVSREKKERFSLILESASTNQTSMYLCASSLTGAGGQPQHFGDGTRLSIL.

The chain uses TRBV9 and TRBJ2-1; 8 positions match TRBD2. The germline gives CDR1 SGDLS, CDR2 YYNGEE. The junction had 6 bases not matched to a gene; V was cut back by 0 bases and J by 7 bases. The CDR3 totals 15 residues. The CDR3: CASSVGASGLNEQFF. DNA of the CDR3: TGTGCCAGCAGCGTAGGGGCTAGCGGGCTTAATGAGCAGTTCTTC.

This chain joins TRBV6-1 and TRBJ2-7, with 7 positions matching TRBD2. Trimming took 3 bases from V and 5 from J; bases not matched to a gene: 13. The CDR3 has 16 residues. The germline V gene has CDR1 MNHNS and CDR2 SASEGT. The CDR3 DNA reads as TGTGCCAGCAGTGATCGCCTAAGGACTAGAAACAACGAGCAGTACTTC. Protein sequence: CASSDRLRTRNNEQYF.

V and J are TRBV4-3 and TRBJ2-1; maybe TRBD2 (5 bases). Trimming shortened V by 1 base and J by 0 bases, and 10 bases separated the two germline ends. CDR3 length: 16 amino acids. The germline V gene has CDR1 LGHNA and CDR2 YSLEER. The CDR3 reads CASSQGPGSSYNEQFF. CDR3 bases: TGCGCCAGCAGCCAAGGGCCGGGGAGCTCCTACAATGAGCAGTTCTTC.

This chain uses TRBV7-9 with TRBJ1-2; 7 nucleotides match TRBD1. J lost 4 bases, V lost 5 bases, and 7 bases had no gene match. In germline, CDR1 is SEHNR, CDR2 FQNEAQ (reference sequence). The CDR3 extends over 14 amino acids. This CDR3 is CASSGTAKAYGYTF. In DNA, the CDR3 is TGTGCCAGCAGCGGGACAGCCAAGGCCTATGGCTACACCTTC.

This chain joins TRBV28 and TRBJ1-2, with D possibly being TRBD1 (6 bases). V lost 6 bases to trimming and J lost 7 bases, with 15 bases between them. The germline V gene has CDR1 MDHEN and CDR2 SYDVKM. The CDR3 length is 13 residues. The CDR3 nucleotides are TGTGCCAGCAGCTCCAGGGGCTCCAGTGGCTACACCTTC. Translated: CASSSRGSSGYTF.

This clone has just one count. This chain links TRBV10-1 with TRBJ2-1, with 9 bases identical to TRBD2. After removal of 0 bases from V and 0 bases from J, the junction contained 0 bases not matched to a gene. Per the germline V gene, CDR1 is WNHNN and CDR2 is SYGVQD (reference sequence). The CDR3 has 16 amino acids. CDR3: CASSESLAGSYNEQFF. The CDR3 nucleotides read TGCGCCAGCAGTGAGTCACTAGCGGGCTCCTACAATGAGCAGTTCTTC.